This is a list of T cell receptor beta chains from one sample in a study of T cells expressing NK-cell markers. No DNA is given; TCRdb re-called the 5' RACE reads and lists each CDR3 protein once. This sample's table has about 390,000 distinct CDR3 sequences. The material sequenced was blood T cells: a sorted CD56 or NKG2C T cell subset, CD4+ or CD8+ T cells, or bulk PBMC T cells (not recorded which). The receptors stem from a woman aged 45-60 years in good health. The CDR3 runs from the conserved cysteine through the conserved F or W.

V gene	J gene	CDR3 protein
TRBV7-3	TRBJ1-1	CASSLRAIDTEAFF
TRBV12-3/TRBV12-4	TRBJ1-2	CASSLIGGLGGYTF
TRBV5-1	TRBJ2-1	CASSPPSTSSYNEQFF
TRBV19	TRBJ2-1	CASSTIAGTRPYNEQFF
TRBV12-3/TRBV12-4	TRBJ2-7	CASSEQGGAYEQYF
TRBV7-9	TRBJ1-1	CASSPDRTYTEAFF
TRBV5-1	TRBJ2-5	CASSPGQGLLRTTYQETQYF
TRBV11-2	TRBJ1-2	CASTKTDRDYGYTF
TRBV7-9	TRBJ1-1	CASTLDGTEAFF
TRBV18	TRBJ2-7	CASSPQGAAGGEQYF
TRBV27	TRBJ2-7	CASTPRGGSGEQYF
TRBV11-2	TRBJ2-3	CASSSADRDTQYF
TRBV5-1	TRBJ2-2	CASRDPGELFF
TRBV2	TRBJ1-5	CASSRDRNSNQPQHF
TRBV5-1	TRBJ1-1	CASSLVSGTGNTEAFF
TRBV5-1	TRBJ2-1	CASSLWTSGYNEQFF
TRBV24-1	TRBJ2-3	CATSGSQGNTDTQYF
TRBV24-1	TRBJ2-3	CATSDLREMRDTQYF